Below, 22 T cell receptor beta chains from the same sample are listed, as sequenced in a study of spatial heterogeneity in lung cancer. Stated time point: sample taken at primary tumor resection. Whole RNA from tumor, nontumor lung or frozen PBMC was sequenced unsorted. TCRdb ran MiXCR on the 5' RACE reads and lists one entry per CDR3 protein. The table includes about 7,900 distinct CDR3 sequences, 4.6% detected once. Sequenced here: PBMCs, sampled at surgery. These receptor sequences come from a male donor with early-stage non-small cell lung cancer.

This clonotype was recorded many times. The size of this beta chain means little, since it is a stray read in a library made for alpha chains. The rearrangement uses TRBV24-1 and TRBJ2-1, with a weak D call TRBD2 (6 bases). V lost 5 bases, J lost 0 bases, and 16 bases lay in between. There are 17 residues in the CDR3. Germline V lookup: CDR1 KGHDR, CDR2 SFDVKD. In DNA, the CDR3 is TGTGCCACCAGTGCCTTGGGGGGAATTAGCTCCTACAATGAGCAGTTCTTC. Translating gives CATSALGGISSYNEQFF.

As regards this clonotype: This beta chain appears as a stray read in a library generated for alpha chains; its size is not informative. The rearrangement uses TRBV3-1 and TRBJ2-1, with 8 nucleotides matching TRBD2. Germline V gives CDR1 LGHDT, CDR2 YNNKEL (reference sequence). The CDR3 is 14 residues long. Germline trimming cut 4 bases from V and 5 bases from J; bases unmatched to any gene: 4. CDR3 DNA sequence: TGTGCCAGCAGCCGACTAGCGAACAACAATGAGCAGTTCTTC. The encoded protein is CASSRLANNNEQFF.

This clonotype occurred many times. With the library built for alpha chains, this beta chain is off target and its frequency is not meaningful. The rearrangement links TRBV7-2 to TRBJ1-3; 9 nucleotides line up with TRBD1. Germline trimming cut 2 bases from V and 0 bases from J; bases unmatched to any gene: 5. The CDR3 totals 17 residues. Germline V gene data show CDR1 as SGHTA and CDR2 as FQGNSA. DNA for the CDR3: TGTGCCAGCAGCTTAAGACAGGGGGGCCTCTCTGGAAACACCATATATTTT. Amino acids: CASSLRQGGLSGNTIYF. The whole variable domain, remainder taken from reference TRBV7-2 and TRBJ1-3, is GAGVSQSPSNKVTEKGKDVELRCDPISGHTALYWYRQSLGQGLEFLIYFQGNSAPDKSGLPSDRFSAERTGGSVSTLTIQRTQQEDSAVYLCASSLRQGGLSGNTIYFGEGSWLTVV.

The sample holds many counts of this clonotype. With the library built for alpha chains, this beta chain is off target and its frequency is not meaningful. This chain uses TRBV7-2 with TRBJ1-2, with D uncertain. Between the trimmed V and J ends, which lost 5 bases and 2 bases, there was a span of 9 bases. The germline gives CDR1 SGHTA, CDR2 FQGNSA. CDR3 length: 13 residues. The CDR3 region is CASSHKTNYGYTF. Written as DNA, the CDR3 is TGTGCCAGCAGCCACAAAACGAACTATGGCTACACCTTC.

As to this clonotype: Because this beta chain is a stray read in a library intended to capture alpha chains, its abundance should not be given much weight. The V gene is TRBV6-6, the J gene TRBJ2-1; 8 bases map to TRBD1. V gave up 0 bases and J gave up 12 bases; unmatched junction bases: 7. CDR1 is MNHNY, CDR2 SVGAGI, per germline (reference sequence). The CDR3 consists of 14 residues. The CDR3 DNA follows: TGTGCCAGCAGTTACTCGGATGACAGGGGTTTGCAGTTCTTC. As protein: CASSYSDDRGLQFF.

This clonotype is classed as medium-sized. This beta chain is an unintended read in a library built for alpha chains; its size means little. V and J are TRBV6-5 and TRBJ1-6; D possibly corresponds to TRBD1 (6 bases). CDR3 size: 13 residues. Germline loops: CDR1 MNHEY, CDR2 SVGAGI. V lost 8 bases and J lost 7, with 12 bases in between. CDR3 amino acids: CASSDRINSPLHF. The CDR3 DNA is TGTGCCAGCTCGGACAGAATCAATTCACCCCTCCACTTT.

This clonotype appeared many times. This beta chain came through as a stray read in a library set up for alpha chains, and its size says little. This chain connects TRBV2 to TRBJ1-2, with 9 bases lining up with TRBD1. Per the germline V gene, CDR1 is SNHLY and CDR2 is FYNNEI. This CDR3 comprises 17 residues. Losses at the gene ends were 3 bases for V and 4 bases for J; bases not matched to a gene: 12. The DNA of the CDR3 is TGTGCCAGCAGTGATGTTGGGACAGGGCCTAGGGTCTATGGCTACACCTTC. Amino acids: CASSDVGTGPRVYGYTF.

This clonotype is medium-sized within its sample. This beta chain is off target for a library built for alpha chains, so its abundance means little. The chain is built from TRBV9 and TRBJ2-1, with unresolved D. Germline lookup yields CDR1 SGDLS and CDR2 YYNGEE. Trimming removed 2 bases at V and 9 bases at J, with 12 bases between. This CDR3 spans 13 amino acids. Here the CDR3 reads CASSVSLTSEQFF. The CDR3 DNA follows: TGTGCCAGCAGCGTTTCTTTGACGAGTGAGCAGTTCTTC.

This clonotype has ten or more counts. Since the library was made to target alpha chains, this beta chain is a stray read and its abundance is not meaningful. The genes are TRBV5-1 and TRBJ2-1; D unresolved. The CDR3 extends over 13 amino acids. The germline CDR1 and CDR2 sequences are SGHRS and YFSETQ. Trimming pared 1 base from V and 6 bases from J, leaving 8 bases between. This chain's CDR3 is CASSLSNRNEQFF. CDR3 in DNA: TGCGCCAGCAGCTTGTCGAACCGCAATGAGCAGTTCTTC.

This clonotype is medium-sized. This beta chain represents an off-target read in a library built for alpha chains; its size is of limited meaning. The chain recombines TRBV28 with TRBJ2-2, with D hard to call. This CDR3 region has 12 residues. Germline assignment: CDR1 MDHEN and CDR2 SYDVKM. The V gene lost 4 bases and the J gene lost 4 bases, with 4 bases spanning the gap. The CDR3 loop reads CASSSSTGELFF. CDR3 coding DNA: TGTGCCAGCAGTTCTTCCACCGGGGAGCTGTTTTTT. The whole variable domain, filled in from reference TRBV28 and TRBJ2-2, reads DVKVTQSSRYLVKRTGEKVFLECVQDMDHENMFWYRQDPGLGLRLIYFSYDVKMKEKGDIPEGYSVSREKKERFSLILESASTNQTSMYLCASSSSTGELFFGEGSRLTVL.

The sample holds a few counts of this clonotype. For a library built for alpha chains, this beta chain is a stray read; little rests on its size. V usage is TRBV6-6 and J usage is TRBJ1-2; 11 bases are a match to TRBD1. CDR3 size: 14 residues. The germline V gene encodes CDR1 MNHNY and CDR2 SVGAGI (reference sequence). V was pared by 7 bases and J by 4 bases, with 5 bases of the junction left unmatched. Here the CDR3 DNA reads TGTGCCAGCAAACCCGGGACAGGGGGCTATGGCTACACCTTC. Residues: CASKPGTGGYGYTF.

Many counts were recorded for this clonotype. This beta chain is off target for a library built for alpha chains, so its abundance means little. This rearrangement joins TRBV7-2 to TRBJ2-1; 12 nucleotides line up with TRBD2. CDR3 length: 15 residues. The germline gives CDR1 SGHTA, CDR2 FQGNSA. The V segment lost 5 bases and the J segment 9 bases; nucleotides outside the gene matches: 8. CDR3 sequence reads: CASSTGLAGDSEQFF. The CDR3 bases are TGTGCCAGCAGCACGGGACTAGCGGGCGATAGTGAGCAGTTCTTC.

In its sample, this clonotype was seen a few times. This beta chain is an off-target read within a library intended for alpha chains, so its frequency means little. The chain carries TRBV5-1 and TRBJ2-5; D perhaps matches TRBD1 (6 bases). This CDR3 is 13 amino acids long. CDR1 and CDR2 (germline): SGHRS, YFSETQ. V lost 2 bases, J lost 5 bases, and 10 bases lay in between. In nucleotides, the CDR3 is TGCGCCAGCAGCTTTCAGGGGTGGGAGACCCAGTACTTC. This codes for CASSFQGWETQYF. Based on the CDR3 plus reference TRBV5-1 and TRBJ2-5, the full variable domain is KAGVTQTPRYLIKTRGQQVTLSCSPISGHRSVSWYQQTPGQGLQFLFEYFSETQRNKGNFPGRFSGRQFSNSRSEMNVSTLELGDSALYLCASSFQGWETQYFGPGTRLLVL.

This clonotype was counted ten times or more. This beta chain is a stray read from a library made for alpha chains; its abundance is not meaningful. The CDR3 is CASSGDRETDTQYF. The CDR3 DNA reads TGTGCCAGCAGCGGGGACAGGGAGACAGATACGCAGTATTTT. The genes are TRBV4-2 and TRBJ2-3; TRBD1 agrees at 9 bases. V dropped 5 bases and J dropped 3; count of bases not matched to a gene: 3. This CDR3 contains 14 residues. From germline, CDR1 is LGHNA and CDR2 YNFKEQ.

This clonotype is labeled as medium-sized. Being off target in a library aimed at alpha chains, this beta chain has a size of little meaning. The chain combines TRBV20-1 with TRBJ2-5; 7 bases are shared with TRBD1. The CDR3 contains 15 residues. Trimming removed 0 bases from V and 1 base from J; junction bases left unmatched: 5. Germline lookup yields CDR1 DFQATT and CDR2 SNEGSKA (reference sequence). In DNA, the CDR3 is TGCAGTGCTAGAGACGCAGGGGGTATCCAAGAGACCCAGTACTTC. Its translation: CSARDAGGIQETQYF.

This clonotype was observed many times. Because this beta chain is a stray read in a library intended to capture alpha chains, its abundance should not be given much weight. The rearrangement joins TRBV5-1 to TRBJ2-3; D not resolved. This CDR3 is 15 amino acids long. Trimming cost V 0 bases and J 2 bases, with 10 bases left between them. The germline gives CDR1 SGHRS, CDR2 YFSETQ. The CDR3 region is CASSLVRSTTDTQYF. CDR3 nucleotide sequence: TGCGCCAGCAGCTTGGTTCGCTCAACCACAGATACGCAGTATTTT.

This clonotype was recorded at least ten times. A library prepared for alpha chains yielded this beta chain as an off-target read; its size is of little meaning. J is TRBJ1-1 and V is TRBV12-3 or TRBV12-4, with no clear D. V was pared by 3 bases and J by 5 bases, with 7 bases between. The CDR3 runs to 12 residues. Here the CDR3 DNA reads TGTGCCAGCAGTTTCCCGGGAACTGAAGCTTTCTTT. Protein product: CASSFPGTEAFF.

This clonotype was recorded at least ten times. This beta chain represents an off-target read in a library built for alpha chains; its size is of limited meaning. The chain has TRBV21-1 and TRBJ2-1; TRBD1 was called by the table and not checked on the DNA. TRBV21-1 is a recognized pseudogene. The CDR3 has 11 residues. The DNA of the CDR3 is TGTGCCAGCGCCAGGGGATATGAGCAGTTCTTC. Translating gives CASARGYEQFF.

This clonotype was recorded at least ten times. Because this beta chain is a stray read in a library intended to capture alpha chains, its abundance should not be given much weight. The genes are TRBV12-3 or TRBV12-4 and TRBJ1-2; D remains ambiguous. V lost 3 bases, J lost 4 bases, and 12 bases lay in between. This CDR3 has 14 residues. The CDR3 spells CASSLSPTFYGYTF. The CDR3 nucleotides read TGTGCCAGCAGTTTGTCCCCGACCTTCTATGGCTACACCTTC.

This clonotype is classed as medium-sized. This beta chain is an unintended read in a library built for alpha chains; its size means little. This chain links TRBV2 with TRBJ2-5; 7 bases line up with TRBD1. Germline V gene sequence: CDR1 SNHLY, CDR2 FYNNEI. Germline trimming cut 4 bases from V and 5 bases from J; bases unmatched to any gene: 10. The CDR3 sequence is 15 residues long. The CDR3 reads CASSVRQGRGETQYF. As DNA, the CDR3 is TGTGCCAGCAGTGTCCGACAGGGTAGGGGGGAGACCCAGTACTTC.

By sample fraction, this clonotype is medium-sized. The library was built for alpha chains, so this beta chain is an off-target read and its size means little. The chain employs TRBV7-9 and TRBJ2-3; 12 bases line up with TRBD2. Germline values: CDR1 SEHNR, CDR2 FQNEAQ (reference sequence). J was trimmed by 6 bases and V by 0 bases; bases with no gene match: 22. This CDR3 comprises 22 residues. In nucleotides, the CDR3 is TGTGCCAGCAGCTTAGCCACCCTGGGGTCTACTCTAGCGGGGGGGCCTGCGGATACGCAGTATTTT. Translating gives CASSLATLGSTLAGGPADTQYF.

Comments on this clonotype: This beta chain is a stray read from a library made for alpha chains; its abundance is not meaningful. The chain links TRBV3-1 to TRBJ2-3, with 11 bases aligning to TRBD2. V gave up 6 bases and J gave up 5 bases; unmatched junction bases: 7. CDR3 length: 15 residues. In germline, CDR1 is LGHDT, CDR2 YNNKEL (reference sequence). CDR3 sequence reads: CASRLTSGDVDTQYF. Here the CDR3 DNA reads TGTGCCAGCAGATTGACTAGCGGGGACGTAGATACGCAGTATTTT.